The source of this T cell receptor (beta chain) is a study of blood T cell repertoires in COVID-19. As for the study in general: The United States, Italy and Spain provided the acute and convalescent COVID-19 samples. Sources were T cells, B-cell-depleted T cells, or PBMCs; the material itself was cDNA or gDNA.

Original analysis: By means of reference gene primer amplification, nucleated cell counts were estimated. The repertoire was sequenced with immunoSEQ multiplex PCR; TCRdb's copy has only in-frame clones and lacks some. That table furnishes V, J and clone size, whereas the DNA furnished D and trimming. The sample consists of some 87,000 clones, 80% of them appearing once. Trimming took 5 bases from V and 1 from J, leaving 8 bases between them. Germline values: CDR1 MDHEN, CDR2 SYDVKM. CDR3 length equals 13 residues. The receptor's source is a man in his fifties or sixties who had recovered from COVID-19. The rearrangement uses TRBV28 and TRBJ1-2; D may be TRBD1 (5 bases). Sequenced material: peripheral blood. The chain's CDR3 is CASSLTVNYGYTF. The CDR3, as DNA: TGTGCCAGCAGTCTGACAGTTAACTATGGCTACACCTTC.